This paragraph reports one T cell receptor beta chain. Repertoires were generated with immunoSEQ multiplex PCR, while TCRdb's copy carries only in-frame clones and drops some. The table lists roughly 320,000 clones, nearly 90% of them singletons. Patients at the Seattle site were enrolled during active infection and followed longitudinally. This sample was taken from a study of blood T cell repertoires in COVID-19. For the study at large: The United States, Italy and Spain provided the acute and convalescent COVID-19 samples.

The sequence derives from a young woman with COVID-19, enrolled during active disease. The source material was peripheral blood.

CDR3 amino acids: CASSGGGAYNEQFF. CDR3 sequence (DNA): TGTGCCAGTAGTGGCGGGGGGGCCTACAATGAGCAGTTCTTC. V usage is TRBV19 and J usage is TRBJ2-1, with 9 positions matching TRBD2. The J segment lost 2 bases and the V segment lost 5 bases, leaving 1 base of the junction unmatched. This CDR3 is 14 amino acids long. Germline V CDR1 and CDR2: LNHDA, SQIVND (reference sequence).